This T cell receptor beta chain was sequenced in a study of shared clonotypes between healthy human individuals (dated by TCRdb to the early 2020s). Regarding the research as a whole: Three men and a couple of women, aged 18 to 49 years, made up the cohort. Per donor, three plates each were used for CD4 naive and CD4 memory, two for CD8 naive, and one for CD8 memory. To estimate repertoire size and how much clonotypes are shared between individuals, the study performed deep sequencing of blood TCR repertoires from five healthy adults. To increase sequencing depth and limit assay-specific biases, TCR repertoire library preparation and sequencing were carried out by different laboratories using diverse techniques. Each donor's leukapheresis produced roughly between roughly 0.85 and 9.5 billion PBMCs. The paper as a whole reports these results and caveats: Estimated clonotype richness was generally larger for naive than for memory subsets. Sharing across a few donors was observed for 4.5% to 6.5% of naive CD4, about 4% of naive CD8, 2% to 2.5% of memory CD4, and less than 0.45% of memory CD8 clonotypes. Rarefaction of sorted-subset datasets indicated incomplete sequencing despite the large sequencing depth. Pairwise subsampling indicated that sequencing depth was expected to affect the degree of clonotype sharing among donors. Because the study included only a small number of donors, the genetic and exposure-history diversity represented was limited. Sampling was restricted to blood, and TCR repertoires in tissues likely differ from the TCR repertoires found in blood. Compared with non-shared clonotypes, clonotypes shared by all four sorted-subset donors had higher generation probabilities.

A distance of 8 bases separates the germline ends of V and J, which lose 0 bases and 3 bases respectively. Including the terminal cysteine and phenylalanine, the CDR3 comprises 13 residues. Kept here is only the CDR3 DNA, which spans 39 bases and is read in frame from base 1. CDR1 and CDR2 were assigned from the germline V gene as SQVTM and ANQGSEA. Using the deep immunoSEQ assay, multiplex PCR amplified TCR CDR3 regions from genomic DNA. For each cell subset, the extracted genomic DNA was distributed evenly across all wells of several immunoSEQ 96-well plates, and each plate served as one replicate. For sorted subsets, each replicate PCR was loaded with about 0.2 ug genomic DNA, equivalent to 30,000 or so T cell genomes. Purified libraries were quantified with a Qubit 3.0 fluorometer, sized on a Bioanalyzer 2100, and re-quantified with the KAPA Library Quantification kit. Each immunoSEQ 96-well plate was sequenced on its own single-read 150-cycle Illumina NextSeq 550 flow cell. Per the authors' processing: The immunoSEQ output contained only junctional sequences without quality scores, so filtering could not match that applied to full-length reads. Sequences were annotated with PyIR, a Python wrapper for IgBLAST v1.9, and V/J genes and CDR3 were assigned using IMGT germline references. Any read was removed if the V/J assignment was weak (E-value above 1e-6), the CDR3 was missing, or the read contained stop codons, out-of-frame junctions, or ambiguous translated residues. A V3J clonotype was defined by an identical inferred V gene, J gene, and CDR3 amino acid sequence. Percentage overlap between repertoires was computed as shared unique clonotypes divided by the size of the smaller repertoire. RTK rarefaction, the Chao1 estimator, and Recon v2.1 estimates of unobserved clonotypes were used to assess repertoire richness. For all TCRbeta clonotypes obtained by the gDNA method from a handful of donors, generation probabilities were computed with OLGA. The table was pulled from immuneACCESS by TCRdb, which kept in-frame rearrangements only. Such tables lose some clones; where checked, under half of the loss comes from unresolved V genes, and the rest has no known cause. Clone size and the V and J calls come from that table; the DNA yielded D and trimming. For this sample the table gives around 2.1 million clones, of which 90% to 95% were detected only once. The ten biggest clones cover more than 1.5% of the sample.

Notes on this clone: There is no known antigen for this receptor. Base qualities were left out, and no much larger clone turns up one base away.

CD8 naive samples were obtained by positive selection for CCR7 among CD45RO-negative cells, yielding a CD45RA+CCR7+ population from which TemRA cells were excluded. Donors were healthy HIV-negative adults with no recently reported acute infections or vaccinations. Every donor was a Caucasian adult living in Nashville, Tennessee, USA. After blood collection by leukapheresis, PBMCs were isolated using Ficoll-Histopaque density gradient centrifugation and then cryopreserved in the vapor phase of liquid nitrogen. Analytical flow cytometry was used to check the purity and quantity of every magnetically sorted T cell population. Genomic DNA was isolated from each sorted fraction and quantified by UV absorbance on a Nanodrop 2000c.

This chain joins TRBV29-1 to TRBJ1-1; the best D guess is TRBD1, with 5 bases matching. The receptor comes from a man between 18 and 35 years old in good health. Some clones in this sample may be carry-over from other donors' samples. Sequenced input: naive CD8+ T cells from PBMCs. This specimen's cell subset or site label, per the study, means: CD45RA+CCR7+. DNA sequence: TGCAGCGTTGAAGAACGACAGTACACTGAAGCTTTCTTT. This translates into CSVEERQYTEAFF.